The 3 T cell receptor beta chains in this list originate from one sample, sequenced in a study of T cell clusters in autoimmune cytopenias. TRB was amplified by touch-down multiplex PCR, primer pools A and B combined. TCRdb re-called the multiplex PCR reads; one entry per CDR3 protein, DNA not given. Its listing shows about 8,400 distinct CDR3 sequences. TRB was amplified from about 260 ng of peripheral blood genomic DNA per sample. Sequenced sample: peripheral blood. The receptor set was obtained from a human donor with an autoimmune cytopenia or autoimmune hepatitis (not recorded which).

The V and J genes are TRBV11-2 and TRBJ2-7. CDR3 length: 14 amino acids. The germline V gene has CDR1 SGHAT and CDR2 FQNNGV. The CDR3 is CASSLDFPSQEQYF.

The J gene is TRBJ2-6, the V gene TRBV12-3 or TRBV12-4. There are 14 residues in the CDR3. The CDR3 loop reads CASSSGSGANVLTF.

This clonotype is medium-sized (0.01 to 0.1%) by frequency. V is TRBV20-1 and J is TRBJ2-1; checking the TCRdb D call of TRBD2 is not possible without DNA. This CDR3 spans 15 amino acids. Germline values: CDR1 DFQATT, CDR2 SNEGSKA (reference sequence). The chain's CDR3 is CSARDGAGVGNEQFF.